Each of the 9 T cell receptor beta chains below was sequenced from the same sample in a study of T cells in Graves' hyperthyroidism and ophthalmopathy. It was RNA transcripts that yielded the amplified TCR beta CDR3 regions. HTBI primers were employed in a first-round RT-PCR of the TCR CDR3. TCRdb used MiXCR to reprocess the multiplex PCR reads, holding one entry per CDR3 protein. The data show 150,000 or so distinct CDR3 sequences, 9.4% seen once. Sequencing was done on a sample of blood. The origin of the receptors is a woman aged 18-30 years with Graves' hyperthyroidism that later progressed to Graves' ophthalmopathy.

This clonotype was recorded at least ten times. The J gene is TRBJ2-7, the V gene TRBV29-1, with 9 bases aligning to TRBD1. CDR3 length: 13 amino acids. V lost 3 bases, J lost 5 bases, and 5 bases stayed unmatched. CDR1 is SQVTM and CDR2 is ANQGSEA in the germline V gene. The CDR3 coding sequence is TGCAGCGTTGAGGGGACAGGGCTCGACGAGCAGTACTTC. Translating gives CSVEGTGLDEQYF.

This clonotype was seen at least ten times. The chain joins TRBV20-1 to TRBJ2-3, with a weak D call TRBD2 (5 bases). Germline CDR1 and CDR2: DFQATT and SNEGSKA (reference sequence). The CDR3 extends over 14 amino acids. V was shortened by 5 bases and J by 2 bases, with 14 bases between the two germline ends. The CDR3 coding sequence is TGCAGTGCTTCATGGAGCGGACCCACAGATACGCAGTATTTT. Its translation is CSASWSGPTDTQYF.

This clonotype was counted many times. The J gene is TRBJ1-6, the V gene TRBV6-1; TRBD1 agrees at 7 bases. CDR3 length equals 14 residues. Germline V lookup: CDR1 MNHNS, CDR2 SASEGT. The V segment lost 9 bases and the J segment 9 bases; nucleotides outside the gene matches: 11. This CDR3 is CASYRGQEGSPLHF. The CDR3 DNA sequence: TGTGCCAGTTATCGAGGACAGGAGGGTTCACCCCTCCACTTT.

The CDR3 DNA reads TGTGCCAGCTCACCAGACGGAAAAATCTCTGGAAACACCATATATTTT. This sequence encodes CASSPDGKISGNTIYF. This chain links TRBV18 with TRBJ1-3; no clear D. Trimming shortened V by 2 bases and J by 0 bases, and 11 bases separated the two germline ends. The germline CDR1 and CDR2 sequences are KGHSH and LQKENI. This CDR3 is 16 amino acids long.

In its sample, this clonotype was seen many times. The chain is built from TRBV27 and TRBJ2-5, with TRBD2 as a possible D gene (6 bases). V gave up 4 bases and J gave up 3 bases, with 27 bases separating them. The CDR3 sequence is 19 residues long. Germline CDR1 MNHEY, CDR2 SMNVEV (reference sequence). The CDR3 DNA reads TGTGCCAGCAGTTCTAGAGACCCCCTCCGGGGGACCCAGAAAGAGACCCAGTACTTC. Amino acids: CASSSRDPLRGTQKETQYF.

Ten or more counts support this clonotype. This chain connects TRBV30 to TRBJ2-2, with 7 bases that match TRBD2. From germline, CDR1 is GTSNPN and CDR2 SVGIG (reference sequence). J was trimmed by 4 bases and V by 4 bases; bases with no gene match: 15. CDR3 size: 17 residues. CDR3 protein: CAWNRGRAGLGTGELFF. The CDR3, as DNA: TGTGCCTGGAACCGGGGGAGGGCCGGTCTTGGCACCGGGGAGCTGTTTTTT.

This clonotype was counted ten times or more. The chain has TRBV18 and TRBJ1-2, with TRBD1 matching 7 bases. The trim removed 3 bases at V and 4 bases at J, leaving 2 bases unmatched. The CDR3 spans 13 residues. Germline lookup yields CDR1 KGHSH and CDR2 LQKENI. This CDR3 is CASSPDRAYGYTF. The CDR3 nucleotides are TGTGCCAGCTCACCTGACAGGGCCTATGGCTACACCTTC.

This clonotype appeared many times. This sequence joins TRBV7-9 and TRBJ1-5; 8 positions match TRBD1. Looked up from germline, CDR1 is SEHNR and CDR2 is FQNEAQ (reference sequence). The V gene end was trimmed by 4 bases and the J gene end by 2 bases; junction bases not matched to a gene: 4. The CDR3 extends over 15 amino acids. The CDR3 coding sequence is TGTGCCAGCAGCTCGGACAGGGACGGCAATCAGCCCCAGCATTTT. Translation gives CASSSDRDGNQPQHF.

This clonotype was seen repeatedly, ten times or more. J is TRBJ1-1 and V is TRBV12-3 or TRBV12-4; maybe TRBD1 (6 bases). V was cut by 3 bases and J by 6 bases, with 14 bases left in between. The length of the CDR3 is 14 residues. For the CDR3, the DNA is TGTGCCAGCAGTTTCGGGGGCGTGGAATCTGAAGCTTTCTTT. It yields the protein CASSFGGVESEAFF.